This TCR beta chain was documented in a study of cytomegalovirus exposure and HLA in healthy donors. On the study more broadly: Approximately 180 million T cells yielded roughly 120 million unique TCR beta sequences, as an earlier analysis found.

With 60 Vbeta and 13 Jbeta primers, the PCR was carried out. Assay: immunoSEQ multiplex PCR; the TCRdb copy retains only in-frame clones and omits some. The table records around 150,000 clones, 9.4% of them present only once. CDR3 size: 13 residues. This clone was seen a handful of times. This chain uses TRBV21-1 with TRBJ1-1; the DNA was not compared with TRBD1, the D call given in the table. TRBV21-1 is reported as a pseudogene. This clonotype was sampled from a male donor in good health and CMV-seronegative. Input material: PBMCs. The CDR3 protein is CASSASENTEAFF. The CDR3 DNA follows: TGTGCCAGCAGCGCCTCAGAGAACACTGAAGCTTTCTTT.